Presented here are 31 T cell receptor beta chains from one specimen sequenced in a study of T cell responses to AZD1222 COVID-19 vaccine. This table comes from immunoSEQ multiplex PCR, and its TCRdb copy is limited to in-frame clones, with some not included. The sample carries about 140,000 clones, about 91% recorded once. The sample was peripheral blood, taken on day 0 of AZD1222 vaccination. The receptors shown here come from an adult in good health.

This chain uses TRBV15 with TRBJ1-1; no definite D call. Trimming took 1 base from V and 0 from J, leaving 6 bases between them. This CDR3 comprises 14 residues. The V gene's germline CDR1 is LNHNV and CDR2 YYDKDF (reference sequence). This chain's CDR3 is CATSRGHLNTEAFF. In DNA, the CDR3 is TGTGCCACCAGCAGAGGACACCTGAACACTGAAGCTTTCTTT.

The CDR3 region has the DNA TGTGCTAGTGGTTTTTTTCAGTCTCTCTCTGGAAACACCATATATTTT. It is translated as CASGFFQSLSGNTIYF. The V gene is TRBV12-5, the J gene TRBJ1-3; D remains ambiguous. This CDR3 is built from 16 residues. Germline V gene lookup returns CDR1 LGHNT and CDR2 FRNRAP. The V end lost 3 bases, the J end lost 0 bases, and 12 bases lay between the germline ends.

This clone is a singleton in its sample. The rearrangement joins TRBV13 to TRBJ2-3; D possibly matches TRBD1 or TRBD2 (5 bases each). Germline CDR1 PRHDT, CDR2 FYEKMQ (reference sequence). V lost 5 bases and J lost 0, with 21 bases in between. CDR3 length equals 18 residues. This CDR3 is CASSPSNGAPSSTDTQYF. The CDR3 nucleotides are TGTGCCAGCAGCCCCTCTAACGGGGCCCCGAGCAGCACAGATACGCAGTATTTT.

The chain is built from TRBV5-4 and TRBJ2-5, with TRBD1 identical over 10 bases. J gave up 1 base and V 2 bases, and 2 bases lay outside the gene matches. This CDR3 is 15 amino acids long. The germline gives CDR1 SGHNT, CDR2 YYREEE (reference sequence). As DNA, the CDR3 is TGTGCCAGCAGCTTCGGACAGGGGGTCCAAGAGACCCAGTACTTC. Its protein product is CASSFGQGVQETQYF. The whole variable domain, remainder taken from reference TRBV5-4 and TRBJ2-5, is ETGVTQSPTHLIKTRGQQVTLRCSSQSGHNTVSWYQQALGQGPQFIFQYYREEENGRGNFPPRFSGLQFPNYSSELNVNALELDDSALYLCASSFGQGVQETQYFGPGTRLLVL.

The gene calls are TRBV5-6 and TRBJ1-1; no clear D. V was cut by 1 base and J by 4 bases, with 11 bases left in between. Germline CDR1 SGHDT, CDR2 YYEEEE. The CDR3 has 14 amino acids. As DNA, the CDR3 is TGTGCCAGCAGCTTGATCATGATTGTCACTGAAGCTTTCTTT. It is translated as CASSLIMIVTEAFF.

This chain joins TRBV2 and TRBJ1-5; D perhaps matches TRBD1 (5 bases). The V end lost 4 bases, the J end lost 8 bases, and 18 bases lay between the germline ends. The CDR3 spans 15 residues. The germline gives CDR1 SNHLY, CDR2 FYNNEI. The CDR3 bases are TGTGCCAGCAGTGGAGCGTGGGGGGGTTGGGAGCCCCAGCATTTT. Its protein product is CASSGAWGGWEPQHF.

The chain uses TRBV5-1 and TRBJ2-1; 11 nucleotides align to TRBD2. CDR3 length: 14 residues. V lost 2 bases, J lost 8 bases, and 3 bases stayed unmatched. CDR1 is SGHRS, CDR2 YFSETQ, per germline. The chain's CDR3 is CASSLLAGGYEQFF. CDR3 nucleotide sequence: TGCGCCAGCAGCTTATTAGCGGGAGGGTATGAGCAGTTCTTC. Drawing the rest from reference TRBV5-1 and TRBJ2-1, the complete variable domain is KAGVTQTPRYLIKTRGQQVTLSCSPISGHRSVSWYQQTPGQGLQFLFEYFSETQRNKGNFPGRFSGRQFSNSRSEMNVSTLELGDSALYLCASSLLAGGYEQFFGPGTRLTVL.

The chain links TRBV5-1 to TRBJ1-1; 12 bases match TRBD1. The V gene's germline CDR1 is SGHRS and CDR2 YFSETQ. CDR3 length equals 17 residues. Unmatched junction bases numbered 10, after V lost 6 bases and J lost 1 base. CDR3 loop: CASKNTGTGGWNTEAFF. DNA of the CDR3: TGCGCCAGCAAAAATACCGGGACAGGGGGCTGGAACACTGAAGCTTTCTTT.

The CDR3 loop is CASSYVGGTQYF. CDR3 DNA: TGTGCCAGCAGTTACGTGGGGGGGACCCAGTACTTC. This chain connects TRBV6-2 or TRBV6-3 to TRBJ2-5; D possibly corresponds to TRBD2 (6 bases). The ends were cut back, 2 bases at V and 7 bases at J, with 8 bases in the middle. The CDR3 spans 12 residues. Germline values: CDR1 MNHEY, CDR2 SVGEGT.

CDR3 in amino acids: CASSATGDPLQPQHF. As DNA, the CDR3 is TGCGCCAGCAGCGCGACAGGGGACCCTCTCCAGCCCCAGCATTTT. V gene TRBV5-1 combines with J gene TRBJ1-5; TRBD1 agrees at 8 bases. CDR3 size: 15 residues. Germline CDR1 SGHRS, CDR2 YFSETQ. J gave up 7 bases and V 4 bases, and 10 bases lay outside the gene matches.

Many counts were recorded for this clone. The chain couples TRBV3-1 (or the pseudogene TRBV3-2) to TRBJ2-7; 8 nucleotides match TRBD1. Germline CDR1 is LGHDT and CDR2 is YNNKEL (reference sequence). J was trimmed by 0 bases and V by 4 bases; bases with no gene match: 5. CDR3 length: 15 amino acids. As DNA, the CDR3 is TGTGCCAGCAGCCCCCGACAGGGGAGCTCCTACGAGCAGTACTTC. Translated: CASSPRQGSSYEQYF.

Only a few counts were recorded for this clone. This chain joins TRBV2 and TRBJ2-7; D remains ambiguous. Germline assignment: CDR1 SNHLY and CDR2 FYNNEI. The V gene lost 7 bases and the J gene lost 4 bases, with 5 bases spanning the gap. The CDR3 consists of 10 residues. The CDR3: CASKTYEQYF. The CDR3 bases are TGTGCCAGCAAGACGTACGAGCAGTACTTC. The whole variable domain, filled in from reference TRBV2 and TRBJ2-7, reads EPEVTQTPSHQVTQMGQEVILRCVPISNHLYFYWYRQILGQKVEFLVSFYNNEISEKSEIFDDQFSVERPDGSNFTLKIRSTKLEDSAMYFCASKTYEQYFGPGTRLTVT.

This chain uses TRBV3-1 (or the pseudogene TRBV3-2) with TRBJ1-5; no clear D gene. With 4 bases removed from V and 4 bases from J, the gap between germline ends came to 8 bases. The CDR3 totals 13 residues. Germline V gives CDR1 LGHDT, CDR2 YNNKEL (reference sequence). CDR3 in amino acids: CASSPDRNQPQHF. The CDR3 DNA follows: TGTGCCAGCAGCCCAGACCGAAATCAGCCCCAGCATTTT.

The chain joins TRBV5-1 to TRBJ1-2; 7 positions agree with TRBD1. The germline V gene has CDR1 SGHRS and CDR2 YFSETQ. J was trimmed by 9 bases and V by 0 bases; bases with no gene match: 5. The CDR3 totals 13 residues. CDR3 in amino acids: CASSLGQGLSYTF. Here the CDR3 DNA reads TGCGCCAGCAGCTTGGGACAGGGACTTAGCTACACCTTC.

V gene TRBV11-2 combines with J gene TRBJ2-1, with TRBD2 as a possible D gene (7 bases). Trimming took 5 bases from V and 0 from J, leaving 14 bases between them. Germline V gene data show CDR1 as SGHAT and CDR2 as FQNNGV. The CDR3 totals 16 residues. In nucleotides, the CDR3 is TGTGCCAGCAGCCATGGGGGGGCCACCTCCTACAATGAGCAGTTCTTC. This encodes CASSHGGATSYNEQFF.

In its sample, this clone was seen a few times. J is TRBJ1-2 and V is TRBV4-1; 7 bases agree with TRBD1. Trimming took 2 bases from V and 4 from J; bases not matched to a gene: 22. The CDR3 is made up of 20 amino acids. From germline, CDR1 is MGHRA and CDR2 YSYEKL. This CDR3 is CASSQLVRGGRDPHPYGYTF. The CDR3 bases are TGCGCCAGCAGCCAACTTGTCCGAGGGGGCAGGGACCCCCACCCCTATGGCTACACCTTC.

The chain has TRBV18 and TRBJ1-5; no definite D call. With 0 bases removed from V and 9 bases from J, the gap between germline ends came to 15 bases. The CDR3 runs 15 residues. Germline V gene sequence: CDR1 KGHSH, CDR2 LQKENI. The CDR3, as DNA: TGTGCCAGCTCACCACCGAGGCCAGGTTCATGGCCCCAGCATTTT. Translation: CASSPPRPGSWPQHF.

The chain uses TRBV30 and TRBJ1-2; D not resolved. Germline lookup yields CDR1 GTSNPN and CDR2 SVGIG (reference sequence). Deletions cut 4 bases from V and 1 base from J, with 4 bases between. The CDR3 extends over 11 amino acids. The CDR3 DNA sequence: TGTGCCTGGATGGGTAACTATGGCTACACCTTC. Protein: CAWMGNYGYTF.

The CDR3 sequence: CASSFWAKTEAFF. The CDR3 nucleotides are TGTGCCAGCAGTTTTTGGGCCAAGACTGAAGCTTTCTTT. The V and J genes are TRBV27 and TRBJ1-1; the D is unclear. The CDR3 contains 13 residues. Germline V lookup: CDR1 MNHEY, CDR2 SMNVEV (reference sequence). V was cut by 3 bases and J by 5 bases, with 10 bases left in between.

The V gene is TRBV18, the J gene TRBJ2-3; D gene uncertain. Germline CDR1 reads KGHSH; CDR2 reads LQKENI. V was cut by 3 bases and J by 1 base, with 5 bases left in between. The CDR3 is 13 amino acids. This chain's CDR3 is CASSPLGTDTQYF. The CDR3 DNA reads TGTGCCAGCTCACCCCTAGGCACAGATACGCAGTATTTT. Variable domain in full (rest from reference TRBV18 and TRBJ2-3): NAGVMQNPRHLVRRRGQEARLRCSPMKGHSHVYWYRQLPEEGLKFMVYLQKENIIDESGMPKERFSAEFPKEGPSILRIQQVVRGDSAAYFCASSPLGTDTQYFGPGTRLTVL.

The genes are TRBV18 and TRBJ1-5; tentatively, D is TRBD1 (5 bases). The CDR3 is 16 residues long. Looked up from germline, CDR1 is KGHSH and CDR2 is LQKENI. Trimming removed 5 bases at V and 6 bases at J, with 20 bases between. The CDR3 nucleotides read TGTGCCAGCTCAACCCGATCCACAGGTTTGGGTCAGCCCCAGCATTTT. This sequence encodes CASSTRSTGLGQPQHF.

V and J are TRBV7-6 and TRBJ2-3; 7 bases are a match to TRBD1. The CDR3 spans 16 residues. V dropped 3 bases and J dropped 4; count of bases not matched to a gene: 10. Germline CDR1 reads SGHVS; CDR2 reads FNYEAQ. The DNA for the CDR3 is TGTGCCAGCAGCTTCGATGTCAGGGGGTTGGCAGATACGCAGTATTTT. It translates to CASSFDVRGLADTQYF.

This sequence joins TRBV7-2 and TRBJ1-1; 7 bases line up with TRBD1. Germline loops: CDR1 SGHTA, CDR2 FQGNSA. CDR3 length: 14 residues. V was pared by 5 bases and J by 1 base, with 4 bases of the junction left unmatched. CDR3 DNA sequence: TGTGCCAGCAGCCTCAGGACAGGGAACACTGAAGCTTTCTTT. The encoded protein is CASSLRTGNTEAFF.

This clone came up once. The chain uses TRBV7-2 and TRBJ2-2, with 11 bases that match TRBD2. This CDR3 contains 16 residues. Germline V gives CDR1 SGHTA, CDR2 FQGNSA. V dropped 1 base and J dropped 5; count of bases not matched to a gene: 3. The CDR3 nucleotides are TGTGCCAGCAGCTTAGTAGCGGGAGGGCATACCGGGGAGCTGTTTTTT. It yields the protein CASSLVAGGHTGELFF. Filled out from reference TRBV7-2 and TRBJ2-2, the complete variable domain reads GAGVSQSPSNKVTEKGKDVELRCDPISGHTALYWYRQSLGQGLEFLIYFQGNSAPDKSGLPSDRFSAERTGGSVSTLTIQRTQQEDSAVYLCASSLVAGGHTGELFFGEGSRLTVL.

The CDR3 DNA reads TGTGCCAGCAGGACCGGGACAGGGGACGTCAACGAGCAGTACTTC. It specifies CASRTGTGDVNEQYF. J is TRBJ2-7 and V is TRBV3-1 (or the pseudogene TRBV3-2); 10 nucleotides agree with TRBD1. After removal of 6 bases from V and 5 bases from J, the junction contained 10 bases not matched to a gene. The germline gives CDR1 LGHDT, CDR2 YNNKEL (reference sequence). The CDR3 is 15 amino acids.

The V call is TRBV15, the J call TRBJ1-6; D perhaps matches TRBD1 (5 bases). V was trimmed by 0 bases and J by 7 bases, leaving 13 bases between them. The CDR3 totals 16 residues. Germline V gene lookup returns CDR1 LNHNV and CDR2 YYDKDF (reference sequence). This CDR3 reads CATSRDRGRANSPLHF. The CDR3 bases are TGTGCCACCAGCAGAGATCGGGGCAGGGCAAATTCACCCCTCCACTTT.

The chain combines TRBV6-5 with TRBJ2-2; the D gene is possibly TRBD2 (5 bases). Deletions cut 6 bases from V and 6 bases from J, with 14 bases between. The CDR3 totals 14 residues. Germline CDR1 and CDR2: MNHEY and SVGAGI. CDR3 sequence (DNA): TGTGCCAGCAGGCCGGGGATGGAAGCCGGGGAGCTGTTTTTT. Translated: CASRPGMEAGELFF.

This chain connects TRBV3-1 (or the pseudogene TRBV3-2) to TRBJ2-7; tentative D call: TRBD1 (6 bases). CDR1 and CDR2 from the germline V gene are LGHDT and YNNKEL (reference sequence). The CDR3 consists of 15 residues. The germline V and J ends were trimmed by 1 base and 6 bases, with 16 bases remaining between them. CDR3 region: CASSQAYRERAEQYF. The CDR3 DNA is TGTGCCAGCAGCCAAGCGTACAGGGAGAGAGCCGAGCAGTACTTC.

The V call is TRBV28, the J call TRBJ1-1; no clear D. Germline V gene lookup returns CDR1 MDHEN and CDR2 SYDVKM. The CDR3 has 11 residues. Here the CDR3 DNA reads TGTGCTGCGAGAGCCAACACTGAAGCTTTCTTT. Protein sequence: CAARANTEAFF.

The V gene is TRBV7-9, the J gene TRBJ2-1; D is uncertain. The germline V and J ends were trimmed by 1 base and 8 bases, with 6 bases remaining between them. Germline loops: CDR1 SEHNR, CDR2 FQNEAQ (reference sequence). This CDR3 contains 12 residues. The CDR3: CASSLEVDEQFF. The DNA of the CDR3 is TGTGCCAGCAGCTTAGAGGTTGATGAGCAGTTCTTC. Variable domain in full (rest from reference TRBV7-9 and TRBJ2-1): DTGVSQNPRHKITKRGQNVTFRCDPISEHNRLYWYRQTLGQGPEFLTYFQNEAQLEKSRLLSDRFSAERPKGSFSTLEIQRTEQGDSAMYLCASSLEVDEQFFGPGTRLTVL.

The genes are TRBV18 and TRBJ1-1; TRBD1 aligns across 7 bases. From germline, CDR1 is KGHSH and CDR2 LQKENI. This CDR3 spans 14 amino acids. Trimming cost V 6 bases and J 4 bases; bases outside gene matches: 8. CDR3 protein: CASSHKGGATEAFF. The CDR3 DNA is TGTGCCAGCTCTCATAAAGGGGGCGCCACTGAAGCTTTCTTT.